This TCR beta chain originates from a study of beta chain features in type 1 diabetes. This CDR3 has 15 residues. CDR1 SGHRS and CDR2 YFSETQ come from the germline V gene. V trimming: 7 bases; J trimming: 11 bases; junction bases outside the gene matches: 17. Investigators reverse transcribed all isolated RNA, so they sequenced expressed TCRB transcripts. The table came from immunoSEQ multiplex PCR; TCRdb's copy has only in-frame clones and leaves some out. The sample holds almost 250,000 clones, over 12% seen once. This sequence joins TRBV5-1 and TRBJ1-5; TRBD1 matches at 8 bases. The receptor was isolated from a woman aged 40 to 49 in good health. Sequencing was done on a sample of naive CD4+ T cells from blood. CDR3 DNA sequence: TGCGCCAGCTCCGCTTTGGACAGGGTGGACTCAGCCCAGCATTTT. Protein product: CASSALDRVDSAQHF.